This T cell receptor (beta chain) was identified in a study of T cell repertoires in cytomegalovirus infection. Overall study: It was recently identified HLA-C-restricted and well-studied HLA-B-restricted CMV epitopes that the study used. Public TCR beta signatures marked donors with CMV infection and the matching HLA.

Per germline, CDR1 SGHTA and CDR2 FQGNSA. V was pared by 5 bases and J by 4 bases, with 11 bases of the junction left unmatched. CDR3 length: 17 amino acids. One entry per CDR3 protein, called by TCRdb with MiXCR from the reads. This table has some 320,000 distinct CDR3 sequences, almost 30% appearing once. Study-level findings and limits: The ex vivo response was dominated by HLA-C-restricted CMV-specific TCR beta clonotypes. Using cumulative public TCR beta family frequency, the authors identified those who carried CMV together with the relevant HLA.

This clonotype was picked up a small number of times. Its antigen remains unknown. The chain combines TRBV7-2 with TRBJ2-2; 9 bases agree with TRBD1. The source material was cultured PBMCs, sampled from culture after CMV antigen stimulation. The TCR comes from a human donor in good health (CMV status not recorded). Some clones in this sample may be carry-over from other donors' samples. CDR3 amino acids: CASSPSIQGARTGELFF. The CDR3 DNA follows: TGTGCCAGCAGCCCATCCATACAGGGGGCGCGCACCGGGGAGCTGTTTTTT. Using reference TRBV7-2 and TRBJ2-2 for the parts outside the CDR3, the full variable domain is GAGVSQSPSNKVTEKGKDVELRCDPISGHTALYWYRQSLGQGLEFLIYFQGNSAPDKSGLPSDRFSAERTGGSVSTLTIQRTQQEDSAVYLCASSPSIQGARTGELFFGEGSRLTVL.